This T cell receptor beta chain was documented in a study of blood T cell repertoires in COVID-19. Study overall: Italy, Spain and the United States were the sources of the convalescent and acute COVID-19 samples.

CDR1 and CDR2 from the germline V gene are SGHTA and FQGNSA. V shed 0 bases and J 3 bases; nucleotides not matched to a gene: 1. This CDR3 is 16 amino acids long. Some clones are missing from TCRdb's copy, which holds only in-frame ones; the method was immunoSEQ multiplex PCR. The table records over 13,000 clones, 90% of them present only once. This sequence joins TRBV7-2 and TRBJ2-1, with 11 positions matching TRBD2. The receptor's source is a human donor in a cohort sampled during active COVID-19. The specimen sequenced was peripheral blood. CDR3 amino acids: CASSLALAGGYNEQFF. CDR3 nucleotides: TGTGCCAGCAGCTTAGCGCTAGCGGGGGGCTACAATGAGCAGTTCTTC.